This TCR beta chain was sequenced during a study of control samples from healthy donors and cancer patients. This CDR3 contains 13 residues. Germline values: CDR1 MNHEY, CDR2 SVGAGI. The germline V and J ends were trimmed by 10 bases and 7 bases, with 19 bases remaining between them. Data came from immunoSEQ multiplex PCR; TCRdb stores just in-frame clones and leaves some out. The sample lists some 150,000 clones; roughly 94% were seen once. V is TRBV6-5 and J is TRBJ2-5, with D tentatively TRBD2 (5 bases). The source material was blood. The receptor comes from a man aged 35-49 years in good health. The CDR3 is CATALAPEGTQYF. The CDR3 coding sequence is TGTGCCACCGCTCTGGCCCCCGAGGGGACCCAGTACTTC.